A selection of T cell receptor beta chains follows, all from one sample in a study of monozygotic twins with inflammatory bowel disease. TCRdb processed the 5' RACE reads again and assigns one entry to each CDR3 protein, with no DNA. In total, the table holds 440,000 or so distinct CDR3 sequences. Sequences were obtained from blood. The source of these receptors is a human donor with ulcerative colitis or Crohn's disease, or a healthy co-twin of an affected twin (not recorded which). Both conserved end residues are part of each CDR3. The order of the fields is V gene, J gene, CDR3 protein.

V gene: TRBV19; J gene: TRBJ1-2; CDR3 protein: CATRQTWTGSYGYTF
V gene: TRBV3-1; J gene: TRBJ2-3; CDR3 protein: CASSPARGVHTQYF
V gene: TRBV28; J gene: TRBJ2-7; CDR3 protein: CASSEPGTSSYEQYF
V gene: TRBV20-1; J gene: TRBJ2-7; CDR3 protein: CSARWSGYEQYF
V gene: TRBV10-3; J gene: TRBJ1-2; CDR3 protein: CAISESNEYGYTF
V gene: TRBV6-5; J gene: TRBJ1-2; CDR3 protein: CASSYRGGPSYGYTF
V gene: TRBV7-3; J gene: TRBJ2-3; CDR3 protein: CASSLLPTPSTDTQYF
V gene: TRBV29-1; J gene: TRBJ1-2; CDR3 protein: CSVVYTVGDGYTF
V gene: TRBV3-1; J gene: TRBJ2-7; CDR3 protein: CASSQDFSGPYEQYF
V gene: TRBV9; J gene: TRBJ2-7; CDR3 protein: CASSVDGSGRQNEQYF
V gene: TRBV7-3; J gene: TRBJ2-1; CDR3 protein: CASSLIGGSNEQFF
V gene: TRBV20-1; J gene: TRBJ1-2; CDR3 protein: CSATRTGQGYTF
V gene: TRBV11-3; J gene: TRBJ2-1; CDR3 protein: CASSLGDDNEQFF
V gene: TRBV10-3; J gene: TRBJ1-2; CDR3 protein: CAISDRGPVYTF
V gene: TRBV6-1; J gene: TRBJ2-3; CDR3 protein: CASSQIMGGNTDTQYF
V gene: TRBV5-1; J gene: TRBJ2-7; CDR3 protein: CASSLVPAGRYEQYF
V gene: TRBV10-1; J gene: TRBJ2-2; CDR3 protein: CASRGVNTGELFF
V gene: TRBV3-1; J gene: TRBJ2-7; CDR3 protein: CASSQGVRRLTPYEQYF
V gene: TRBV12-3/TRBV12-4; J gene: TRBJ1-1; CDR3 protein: CASSLGFGGLAEAFF
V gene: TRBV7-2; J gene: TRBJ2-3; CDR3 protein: CASSPSLIPTDTQYF
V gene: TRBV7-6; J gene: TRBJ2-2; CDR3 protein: CASSLGSRGANTGELFF
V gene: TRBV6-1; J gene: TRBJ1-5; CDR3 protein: CASRPQTAGGNQPQHF
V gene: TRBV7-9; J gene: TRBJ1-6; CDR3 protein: CASSRQDTYNSPLHF
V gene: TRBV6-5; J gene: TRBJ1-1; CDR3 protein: CASSSFAAEAFF
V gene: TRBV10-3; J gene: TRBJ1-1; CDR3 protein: CAISERGDPNTEAFF
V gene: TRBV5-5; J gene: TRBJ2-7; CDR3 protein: CASSLDPDPYEQYF
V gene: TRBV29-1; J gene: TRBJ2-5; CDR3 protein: CSVVRLAGERQETQYF
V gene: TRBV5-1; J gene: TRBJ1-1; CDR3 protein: CASSFGGGGRTEAFF
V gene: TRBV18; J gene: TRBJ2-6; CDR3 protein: CASSSQGARGANVLTF
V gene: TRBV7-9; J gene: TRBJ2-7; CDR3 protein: CATEGSNYEQYF
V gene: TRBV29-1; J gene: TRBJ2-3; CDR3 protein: CSGSGRGTDTQYF
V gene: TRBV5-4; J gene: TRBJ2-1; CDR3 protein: CASSIAGTSVYNEQFF
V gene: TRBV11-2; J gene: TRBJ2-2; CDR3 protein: CASSSRGEAGELFF
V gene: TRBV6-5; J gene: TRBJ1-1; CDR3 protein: CASSYLDKRGANTEAFF
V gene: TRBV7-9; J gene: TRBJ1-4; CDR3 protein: CASSLAGNEKLFF